This passage covers 26 T cell receptor beta chains from one sample sequenced in a study of graft-versus-host responses after intestinal transplantation. Profiling relied on immunoSEQ multiplex PCR, and the TCRdb table lists in-frame clones only, not all of them. The profile shows around 18,000 clones, over 70% of them singletons. The specimen comprised PBMCs, sampled 14 days after transplant. These receptors all stem from a human patient who received an intestinal transplant, so some T cells may come from the graft donor.

The V and J genes are TRBV29-1 and TRBJ2-7, with D perhaps TRBD2 (6 bases). Trimming took 5 bases from V and 2 from J, leaving 19 bases between them. CDR1 is SQVTM, CDR2 ANQGSEA, per germline. The CDR3 has 15 residues. DNA for the CDR3: TGCAGCGTTCGAAACGAGGCGGGATTTCCCTACGAGCAGTACTTC. Protein sequence: CSVRNEAGFPYEQYF.

J is TRBJ2-5 and V is TRBV7-2; D not resolved. CDR3 length: 13 residues. Trimming took off 4 bases at V and 2 bases at J, with 8 bases between the two ends. The germline CDR1 and CDR2 sequences are SGHTA and FQGNSA. Written as DNA, the CDR3 is TGTGCCAGCAGCTCTAACCCACAAGAGACCCAGTACTTC. This codes for CASSSNPQETQYF.

This chain links TRBV28 with TRBJ2-7; a possible D gene is TRBD2 (5 bases). Germline V gene sequence: CDR1 MDHEN, CDR2 SYDVKM. V lost 10 bases and J lost 4, with 20 bases in between. The CDR3 runs 14 residues. The CDR3 DNA sequence: TGTGCCACCCATGTGCGGGCCGCGCCTTACGAGCAGTACTTC. It codes for CATHVRAAPYEQYF.

The chain combines TRBV11-2 with TRBJ1-6, with D possibly being TRBD1 (5 bases). This CDR3 is 12 amino acids long. V was shortened by 3 bases and J by 10 bases, with 7 bases between the two germline ends. Germline V CDR1 and CDR2: SGHAT, FQNNGV. CDR3 DNA: TGTGCCAGCAGCTTTACAGGATCACCCCTCCACTTT. Its translation: CASSFTGSPLHF. Full variable domain (outside the CDR3, taken from reference TRBV11-2 and TRBJ1-6): EAGVAQSPRYKIIEKRQSVAFWCNPISGHATLYWYQQILGQGPKLLIQFQNNGVVDDSQLPKDRFSAERLKGVDSTLKIQPAKLEDSAVYLCASSFTGSPLHFGNGTRLTVT.

The V and J genes are TRBV5-1 and TRBJ2-1; 14 nucleotides line up with TRBD2. Germline V gene sequence: CDR1 SGHRS, CDR2 YFSETQ. With 1 base clipped from V and 2 bases from J, the junction kept 11 bases outside the gene matches. CDR3 length: 20 residues. CDR3 protein: CASSLPTTSGRANPYNEQFF. DNA of the CDR3: TGCGCCAGCAGCTTGCCAACGACTAGCGGGAGGGCCAACCCCTACAATGAGCAGTTCTTC.

Only a few counts were recorded for this clone. The chain joins TRBV4-1 to TRBJ2-7, with TRBD2 identical over 9 bases. The CDR3 runs to 15 residues. Trimming took 1 base from V and 2 from J; bases not matched to a gene: 3. Germline assignment: CDR1 MGHRA and CDR2 YSYEKL. CDR3 sequence (DNA): TGCGCCAGCAGCCAAGCTAGCGGGGCCACCTACGAGCAGTACTTC. It encodes CASSQASGATYEQYF.

The V gene is TRBV5-1, the J gene TRBJ2-7, with 8 bases matching TRBD1. The CDR3 loop spans 16 amino acids. V shed 1 base and J 7 bases; nucleotides not matched to a gene: 13. The germline V gene has CDR1 SGHRS and CDR2 YFSETQ. The CDR3 loop reads CASSLPASGGMDEQYF. Written as DNA, the CDR3 is TGCGCCAGCAGCTTGCCTGCGTCAGGGGGCATGGATGAGCAGTACTTC.

This sequence joins TRBV30 and TRBJ2-5; D is unclear. Trimming took off 2 bases at V and 5 bases at J, with 9 bases between the two ends. Germline V gene sequence: CDR1 GTSNPN, CDR2 SVGIG (reference sequence). The CDR3 consists of 12 residues. For the CDR3, the DNA is TGTGCCTGGAGTCTCATAATGGAGACCCAGTACTTC. Amino acids: CAWSLIMETQYF.

The rearrangement links TRBV4-1 to TRBJ2-1, with D unresolved. Looked up from germline, CDR1 is MGHRA and CDR2 is YSYEKL. V lost 2 bases to trimming and J lost 5 bases, with 1 base between them. The length of the CDR3 is 11 residues. CDR3 in DNA: TGCGCCAGCAGCCAAAACAATGAGCAGTTCTTC. This codes for CASSQNNEQFF.

The V gene is TRBV7-9, the J gene TRBJ2-7, with a tentative D call TRBD2 (6 bases). Germline CDR1 and CDR2: SEHNR and FQNEAQ (reference sequence). The V and J ends lost 1 base and 2 bases respectively, with 9 bases between them. The CDR3 runs to 14 residues. In DNA form, the CDR3 reads TGTGCCAGCAGCTTAGACGGGACTCCCTACGAGCAGTACTTC. This translates into CASSLDGTPYEQYF.

There are a few counts of this clone. Other DNA sequences of this sample code for an identical CDR3. The chain links TRBV5-4 to TRBJ1-4; 9 positions match TRBD1. V shed 8 bases and J 7 bases; nucleotides not matched to a gene: 9. This CDR3 region has 14 residues. In germline, CDR1 is SGHNT, CDR2 YYREEE (reference sequence). This chain's CDR3 is CASSYRGQSEKLFF. The DNA for the CDR3 is TGTGCCAGTTCCTACAGGGGGCAAAGTGAAAAACTGTTTTTT.

The chain uses TRBV28 and TRBJ2-7; 7 bases are a match to TRBD1. The CDR3 covers 14 residues. Germline V lookup: CDR1 MDHEN, CDR2 SYDVKM. V lost 5 bases and J lost 2; bases outside the gene matches: 6. Here the CDR3 reads CASSPQGTPYEQYF. CDR3 bases: TGTGCCAGCAGTCCACAGGGGACCCCCTACGAGCAGTACTTC.

The chain has TRBV9 and TRBJ2-3; 8 nucleotides align to TRBD2. Germline CDR1 and CDR2: SGDLS and YYNGEE. V lost 0 bases to trimming and J lost 3 bases; unmatched junction nucleotides: 3. This CDR3 has 15 residues. CDR3: CASSVDGRGTDTQYF. The CDR3, as DNA: TGTGCCAGCAGCGTAGACGGGAGGGGAACAGATACGCAGTATTTT.

This clone was counted between two and nine times. V is TRBV5-6 and J is TRBJ2-5; 10 nucleotides align to TRBD1. The length of the CDR3 is 14 residues. With 4 bases clipped from V and 5 bases from J, the junction kept 5 bases outside the gene matches. Germline CDR1 reads SGHDT; CDR2 reads YYEEEE. The CDR3 reads CASSGGTGVETQYF. The CDR3 DNA reads as TGTGCCAGCAGCGGGGGGACAGGGGTTGAGACCCAGTACTTC.

V gene TRBV6-5 combines with J gene TRBJ1-5; TRBD1 is a possible D gene (5 bases). Germline CDR1 reads MNHEY; CDR2 reads SVGAGI. With 6 bases removed from V and 4 bases from J, the gap between germline ends came to 7 bases. CDR3 size: 12 residues. CDR3 residues: CASSNRNQPQHF. The CDR3 DNA follows: TGTGCCAGCAGCAACAGGAATCAGCCCCAGCATTTT.

V gene TRBV5-1 combines with J gene TRBJ1-2; TRBD1 is a possible D gene (5 bases). Germline V gives CDR1 SGHRS, CDR2 YFSETQ. This CDR3 has 14 residues. V was pared by 0 bases and J by 2 bases, with 8 bases between. Here the CDR3 reads CASSLEGSNYGYTF. The CDR3 DNA follows: TGCGCCAGCAGCTTGGAGGGGAGCAACTATGGCTACACCTTC.

V usage is TRBV6-5 and J usage is TRBJ1-1, with a possible D match to TRBD1 (5 bases). V lost 2 bases, J lost 10 bases, and 17 bases lay in between. CDR1 and CDR2 (germline): MNHEY, SVGAGI. This CDR3 is built from 14 residues. The CDR3 sequence: CASSYPGPSSPAFF. The CDR3 DNA is TGTGCCAGCAGTTACCCAGGGCCCTCTTCCCCAGCTTTCTTT.

V and J are TRBV23-1 and TRBJ1-3, with D tentatively TRBD1 (5 bases). TRBV23-1 is recorded as an ORF, its role being uncertain. There are 15 residues in the CDR3. Trimming took 3 bases from V and 1 from J, leaving 10 bases between them. The DNA for the CDR3 is TGCGCCAGCAGTCATCCGGGGCGATCTGGAAACACCATATATTTT. The encoded protein is CASSHPGRSGNTIYF.

This clone appeared a single time. V and J are TRBV6-5 and TRBJ2-5; D not resolved. The CDR3 sequence is 12 residues long. The ends were cut back, 6 bases at V and 2 bases at J, with 7 bases in the middle. From germline, CDR1 is MNHEY and CDR2 SVGAGI. This CDR3 is CASRDRQETQYF. The CDR3 region has the DNA TGTGCCAGCAGGGATAGGCAAGAGACCCAGTACTTC.

The gene calls are TRBV21-1 and TRBJ2-7; the D call TRBD2 from the table was never checked on the DNA. TRBV21-1 is classified as a pseudogene. CDR3 length: 17 residues. The CDR3 loop reads CASSKALETSGRYEQYF. Written as DNA, the CDR3 is TGTGCCAGCAGCAAAGCGCTTGAGACTAGCGGGAGGTACGAGCAGTACTTC.

V gene TRBV27 combines with J gene TRBJ2-2, with 10 bases lining up with TRBD2. The CDR3 contains 16 residues. V shed 3 bases and J 4 bases; nucleotides not matched to a gene: 5. The germline gives CDR1 MNHEY, CDR2 SMNVEV (reference sequence). The CDR3 nucleotides are TGTGCCAGCAGTTTGATGGCTAGCGGGAGCACCGGGGAGCTGTTTTTT. It translates to CASSLMASGSTGELFF.

The chain employs TRBV4-2 and TRBJ2-5; 8 bases align to TRBD1. The CDR3 runs 15 residues. The junction had 7 bases not matched to a gene; V was cut back by 1 base and J by 6 bases. Germline assignment: CDR1 LGHNA and CDR2 YNFKEQ. CDR3 protein: CASSQGGQGTKTQYF. The CDR3 DNA reads as TGTGCCAGCAGCCAAGGCGGACAGGGCACGAAGACCCAGTACTTC.

For the CDR3, the DNA is TGCGCCAGCAGTCGAGACAGAAGCACAGATACGCAGTATTTT. It encodes CASSRDRSTDTQYF. The J gene is TRBJ2-3, the V gene TRBV23-1, with D perhaps TRBD1 (5 bases). TRBV23-1 is an ORF, with its function uncertain. This CDR3 spans 14 amino acids. Trimming shortened V by 4 bases and J by 0 bases, and 8 bases separated the two germline ends.

This chain links TRBV7-9 with TRBJ2-3; D remains unclear. V gave up 5 bases and J gave up 11 bases, with 11 bases separating them. The CDR3 has 11 amino acids. Per the germline V gene, CDR1 is SEHNR and CDR2 is FQNEAQ (reference sequence). Here the CDR3 reads CASSPAVEQYF. CDR3 in DNA: TGTGCCAGCAGCCCCGCAGTCGAGCAGTATTTT.

The V and J genes are TRBV7-6 and TRBJ2-7; D might be TRBD2 (7 bases). Per germline, CDR1 SGHVS and CDR2 FNYEAQ. The V end was cut by 1 base, the J end by 5 bases, with 12 bases between. The CDR3 consists of 14 residues. The CDR3 spells CASSLGGGPDEQYF. In DNA form, the CDR3 reads TGTGCCAGCAGCTTAGGGGGGGGGCCCGACGAGCAGTACTTC.

The V gene is TRBV4-2, the J gene TRBJ1-6; TRBD1 agrees at 8 bases. The CDR3 contains 19 residues. The junction had 9 bases not matched to a gene; V was cut back by 0 bases and J by 2 bases. Per the germline V gene, CDR1 is LGHNA and CDR2 is YNFKEQ. The CDR3 nucleotides read TGTGCCAGCAGCCAAGATCGAAACAGGGGGACCCCCTATAATTCACCCCTCCACTTT. Translating it yields CASSQDRNRGTPYNSPLHF.